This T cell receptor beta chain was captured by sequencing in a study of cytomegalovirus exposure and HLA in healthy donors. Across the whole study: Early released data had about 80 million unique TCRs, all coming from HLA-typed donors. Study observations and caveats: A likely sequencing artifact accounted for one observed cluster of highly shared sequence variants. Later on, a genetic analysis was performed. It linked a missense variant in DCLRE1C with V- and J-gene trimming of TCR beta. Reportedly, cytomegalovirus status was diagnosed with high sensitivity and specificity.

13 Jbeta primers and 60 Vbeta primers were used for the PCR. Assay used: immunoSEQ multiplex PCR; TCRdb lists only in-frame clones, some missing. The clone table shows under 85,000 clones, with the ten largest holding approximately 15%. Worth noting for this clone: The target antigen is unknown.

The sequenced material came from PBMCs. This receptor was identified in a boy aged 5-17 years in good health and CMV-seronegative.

CDR3 residues: CASSLAAYYEQYF. The CDR3 DNA is TGTGCCAGCAGCCTAGCGGCATACTACGAGCAGTACTTC. J is TRBJ2-7 and V is TRBV6-1, with TRBD2 matching 7 bases. J gave up 3 bases and V 6 bases, and 5 bases lay outside the gene matches. The CDR3 covers 13 residues. Looked up from germline, CDR1 is MNHNS and CDR2 is SASEGT.